What follows are 8 T cell receptor beta chains derived from one specimen sequenced in a study of spatial heterogeneity in lung cancer. The time point: sample taken at primary tumor resection. Whole RNA came from tumor, nontumor lung or frozen PBMC and was sequenced without being sorted. TCRdb itself ran the 5' RACE reads through MiXCR, one entry per CDR3 protein. This table has approximately 800 distinct CDR3 sequences, approximately 19% appearing once. The sequencing used PBMCs, collected at surgery. These receptors were obtained from a female donor with early-stage non-small cell lung cancer.

Points on this clonotype: This beta chain lies outside the target of a library built for alpha chains; its clone size means little. CDR3 DNA: TGTGCCAGCAGGTCCACAGATACGCAGTATTTT. Protein: CASRSTDTQYF. This chain uses TRBV7-6 with TRBJ2-3; no clear D gene. Germline CDR1 and CDR2: SGHVS and FNYEAQ. Trimming cost V 6 bases and J 2 bases, with 3 bases left between them. This CDR3 spans 11 amino acids.

Comments on this clonotype: This beta chain lies outside the target of a library built for alpha chains; its clone size means little. CDR3 in DNA: TGTGCCAGCAGTTTAGGGGTGGGCTACGAGCAGTACTTC. Translated, it gives CASSLGVGYEQYF. The V and J genes are TRBV28 and TRBJ2-7; D call uncertain. CDR3 length equals 13 residues. Germline assignment: CDR1 MDHEN and CDR2 SYDVKM. Deletions cut 2 bases from V and 3 bases from J, with 8 bases between.

A note on this clonotype: This beta chain is off target for a library built for alpha chains, so its abundance means little. This chain uses TRBV7-9 with TRBJ2-3; D may correspond to TRBD1 or TRBD2 (5 bases each). Trimming took 3 bases from V and 8 from J, leaving 15 bases between them. This CDR3 has 14 amino acids. Germline V CDR1 and CDR2: SEHNR, FQNEAQ (reference sequence). The CDR3 region is CASSFEPGPATQYF. The CDR3 DNA is TGTGCCAGCAGCTTTGAACCGGGACCCGCTACGCAGTATTTT.

By its share, this clonotype is medium-sized. Because the library targeted alpha chains, this beta chain is an off-target read whose size means little. The chain couples TRBV4-2 to TRBJ2-7; 10 nucleotides align to TRBD2. V shed 1 base, J shed 3 bases, and the junction held 15 bases outside the gene matches. The CDR3 runs 19 residues. CDR1 and CDR2 from the germline V gene are LGHNA and YNFKEQ. The CDR3 loop is CASSQGQASGRLLRYEQYF. In nucleotides, the CDR3 is TGTGCCAGCAGCCAAGGACAAGCTAGCGGGAGACTCCTACGCTACGAGCAGTACTTC.

This clonotype was seen more than once but under ten times. A library prepared for alpha chains yielded this beta chain as an off-target read; its size is of little meaning. V is TRBV12-3 or TRBV12-4 and J is TRBJ2-3, with unresolved D. The CDR3 spans 13 residues. V lost 8 bases to trimming and J lost 5 bases, with 14 bases between them. CDR3 loop: CASDTPSGDTQYF. The CDR3 bases are TGTGCCAGCGATACGCCCTCGGGAGATACGCAGTATTTT.

In regard to this clonotype: As an off-target read in a library built for alpha chains, this beta chain has a frequency of little significance. This chain links TRBV30 with TRBJ2-1, with D possibly matching TRBD1 (5 bases). The CDR3 is 12 amino acids. Trimming left V 8 bases short and J 7 bases short, with 15 bases between. Germline V gives CDR1 GTSNPN, CDR2 SVGIG (reference sequence). The CDR3 spells CARAATGNEQFF. As DNA, the CDR3 is TGTGCCCGCGCCGCCACAGGTAATGAGCAGTTCTTC.

About this clonotype: As an off-target read in a library built for alpha chains, this beta chain has a frequency of little significance. This rearrangement joins TRBV28 to TRBJ1-2; no definite D call. This CDR3 spans 14 amino acids. V lost 3 bases and J 4 bases, leaving 12 bases between the germline ends. Germline CDR1 reads MDHEN; CDR2 reads SYDVKM. CDR3 amino acids: CASSLAGHLYGYTF. CDR3 DNA sequence: TGTGCCAGCAGTTTGGCCGGTCACCTCTATGGCTACACCTTC.

As for this clonotype: This beta chain came through as a stray read in a library set up for alpha chains, and its size says little. The chain links TRBV20-1 to TRBJ2-7; D possibly matches TRBD1 or TRBD2 (7 bases each). Germline loops: CDR1 DFQATT, CDR2 SNEGSKA (reference sequence). Trimming pared 8 bases from V and 4 bases from J, leaving 18 bases between. This CDR3 spans 13 amino acids. CDR3 sequence (DNA): TGCAGTCGAAGCAGGGGGGGGATTTACGAGCAGTACTTC. As protein: CSRSRGGIYEQYF.